The text below deals with one T cell receptor (beta chain). The table came from immunoSEQ multiplex PCR; TCRdb's copy has only in-frame clones and leaves some out. The repertoire includes approximately 250,000 clones, over 50% of them detected once, and 11% sits in the top ten. This entry belongs to a study of shared clonotypes between healthy human individuals. The CDR3 has 13 amino acids. Losses at the gene ends were 7 bases for V and 8 bases for J; bases not matched to a gene: 7. The V gene's germline CDR1 is SNHLY and CDR2 FYNNEI. Sequencing was performed on memory CD4+ T cells sorted from blood. The subset is: CD45RA-negative fraction. The chain is built from TRBV2 and TRBJ1-4; TRBD1 agrees at 7 bases. This TCR was recovered from a man aged 30 to 39 in good health. This CDR3 is CASTQGEGEKLFF. The DNA of the CDR3 is TGTGCCAGCACTCAGGGGGAAGGCGAAAAACTGTTTTTT. Variable domain in full (rest from reference TRBV2 and TRBJ1-4): EPEVTQTPSHQVTQMGQEVILRCVPISNHLYFYWYRQILGQKVEFLVSFYNNEISEKSEIFDDQFSVERPDGSNFTLKIRSTKLEDSAMYFCASTQGEGEKLFFGSGTQLSVL.